This TCR beta chain was identified in a study of cytomegalovirus exposure and HLA in healthy donors. Across the study: Earlier work reported approximately 100 million unique TCR beta sequences from about 170 million T cells.

CDR3 length: 13 residues. From germline, CDR1 is MNHEY and CDR2 SVGAGI. J was trimmed by 5 bases and V by 8 bases; bases with no gene match: 4. This PCR relied on a set of 60 Vbeta primers and 13 Jbeta primers. Method: immunoSEQ multiplex PCR; TCRdb's copy keeps in-frame clones and lacks some. This table holds some 150,000 clones, around 85% found once. The sample consisted of PBMCs. The receptor comes from a woman younger than 45 in good health and CMV-seronegative. The V call is TRBV6-5, the J call TRBJ1-3; 9 bases fit TRBD1. CDR3 sequence reads: CASSTGGRNTIYF. The CDR3, as DNA: TGTGCCAGCTCGACAGGGGGAAGAAACACCATATATTTT.